The present T cell receptor (beta chain) was sequenced within a study of cytomegalovirus exposure and HLA in healthy donors. The CDR3 has 13 amino acids. Germline V gene data show CDR1 as SGHRS and CDR2 as YFSETQ. V was pared by 5 bases and J by 3 bases, with 10 bases between. Turning to this clone: Its antigen is not identified.

The PCR ran on 60 Vbeta and 13 Jbeta primers. Sequencing used immunoSEQ multiplex PCR; TCRdb keeps in-frame clones, though not all of them. The data show around 190,000 clones, with around 90% seen just once and approximately 1.7% held by the top ten. Notes on the study in general: Immune exposure was documented only through CMV serostatus.

The sequenced sample consisted of PBMCs. This sequence was found in a woman aged 18 to 35 in good health and CMV-seronegative. The J gene is TRBJ2-3, the V gene TRBV5-1; possibly TRBD2 for D (5 bases). This chain's CDR3 is CASRIEGTDTQYF. CDR3 DNA sequence: TGCGCCAGCAGAATAGAGGGTACAGATACGCAGTATTTT.